The sequence of this T cell receptor (beta chain) was determined in a study of control samples from healthy donors and cancer patients. Repertoires were generated with immunoSEQ multiplex PCR, while TCRdb's copy carries only in-frame clones and drops some. This repertoire shows 400,000 to 500,000 clones, 80% to 95% found once; its top ten account for 5% to 7%. Material for sequencing was PBMCs. The clonotype originates from a man aged 35-49 years with head and neck cancer.

This CDR3 is CAWSTGATRGNTEAFF. CDR3 DNA: TGTGCCTGGAGTACGGGGGCCACCCGGGGGAACACTGAAGCTTTCTTT. V gene TRBV30 combines with J gene TRBJ1-1, with D maybe TRBD1 (6 bases). Trimming took 2 bases from V and 1 from J, leaving 17 bases between them. The germline gives CDR1 GTSNPN, CDR2 SVGIG (reference sequence). This CDR3 spans 16 amino acids.